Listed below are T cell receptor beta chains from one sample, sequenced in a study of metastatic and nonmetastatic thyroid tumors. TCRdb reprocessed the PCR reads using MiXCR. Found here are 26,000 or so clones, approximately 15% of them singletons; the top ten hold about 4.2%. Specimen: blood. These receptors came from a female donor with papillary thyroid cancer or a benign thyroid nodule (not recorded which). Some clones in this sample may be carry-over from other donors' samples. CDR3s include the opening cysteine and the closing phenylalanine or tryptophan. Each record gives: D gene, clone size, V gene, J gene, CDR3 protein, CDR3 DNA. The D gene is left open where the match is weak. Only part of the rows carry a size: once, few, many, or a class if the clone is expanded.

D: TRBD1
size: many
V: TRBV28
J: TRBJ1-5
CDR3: CASSLDRGHSNQPQHF
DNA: TGTGCCAGCAGTTTGGACAGGGGGCATAGCAATCAGCCCCAGCATTTT

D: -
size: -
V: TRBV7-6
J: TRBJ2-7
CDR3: CASSSSGTLQQYF
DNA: TGTGCCAGCAGCTCCTCTGGCACACTCCAGCAGTACTTC

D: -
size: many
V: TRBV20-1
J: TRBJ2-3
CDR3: CSASLHTDTQYF
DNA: TGCAGTGCTAGTTTACACACAGATACGCAGTATTTT

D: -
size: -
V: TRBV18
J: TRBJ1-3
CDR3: CASSLGSPSGNTIYF
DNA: TGTGCCAGCTCACTAGGCAGTCCCTCTGGAAACACCATATATTTT

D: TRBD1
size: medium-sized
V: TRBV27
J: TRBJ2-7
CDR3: CASSLLQGVNEQYF
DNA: TGTGCCAGCAGTTTATTACAGGGGGTAAACGAGCAGTACTTC

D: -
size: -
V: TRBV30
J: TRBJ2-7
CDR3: CAWNGLRKEQYF
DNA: TGTGCCTGGAATGGACTGAGAAAGGAGCAGTACTTC

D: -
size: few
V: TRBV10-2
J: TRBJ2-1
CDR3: CASLLGGSYNEQFF
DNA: TGCGCCAGCTTGCTAGGAGGTTCCTACAATGAGCAGTTCTTC

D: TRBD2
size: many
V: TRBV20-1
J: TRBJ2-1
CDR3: CSAEPTSGSRIEQFF
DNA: TGCAGTGCTGAACCGACTAGCGGGAGTCGGATTGAGCAGTTCTTC

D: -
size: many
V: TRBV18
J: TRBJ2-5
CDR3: CASSPRNREETQYF
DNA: TGTGCCAGCTCACCACGTAACAGGGAGGAGACCCAGTACTTC

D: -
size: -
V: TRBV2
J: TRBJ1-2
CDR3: CASIPDGIRGYTF
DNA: TGTGCCAGCATCCCCGACGGGATAAGGGGCTACACCTTC

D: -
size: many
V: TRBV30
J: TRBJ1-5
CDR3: CAWRAGLNQPQHF
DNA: TGTGCCTGGAGGGCAGGGTTGAATCAGCCCCAGCATTTT

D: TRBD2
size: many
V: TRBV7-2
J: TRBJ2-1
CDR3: CASSLANLAGANEQFF
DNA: TGTGCCAGCAGCTTAGCGAATCTAGCGGGAGCGAATGAGCAGTTCTTC

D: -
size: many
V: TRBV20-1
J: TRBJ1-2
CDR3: CSARGGEGPYGYTF
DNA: TGCAGTGCGAGGGGGGGGGAGGGCCCCTATGGCTACACCTTC

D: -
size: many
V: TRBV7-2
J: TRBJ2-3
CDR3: CASSRASMNTQYF
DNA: TGTGCCAGCAGCCGGGCATCGATGAATACGCAGTATTTT

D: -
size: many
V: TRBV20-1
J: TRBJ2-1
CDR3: CSAKAPPYNEQFF
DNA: TGCAGTGCGAAGGCTCCGCCCTACAATGAGCAGTTCTTC

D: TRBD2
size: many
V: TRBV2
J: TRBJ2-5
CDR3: CASNRRLAAQYF
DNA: TGTGCCAGCAACAGGAGACTAGCGGCCCAGTACTTC

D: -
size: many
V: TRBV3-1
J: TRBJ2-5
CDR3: CASSQDLGGRRTQYF
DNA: TGTGCCAGCAGCCAAGATCTGGGCGGGCGAAGGACCCAGTACTTC

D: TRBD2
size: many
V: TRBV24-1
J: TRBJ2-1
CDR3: CATSDLSGKYNEQFF
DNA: TGTGCCACCAGTGATTTGAGCGGGAAGTACAATGAGCAGTTCTTC

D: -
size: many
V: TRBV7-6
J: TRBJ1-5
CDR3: CASSLGVSQPQHF
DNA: TGTGCCAGCAGCTTAGGGGTCAGTCAGCCCCAGCATTTT

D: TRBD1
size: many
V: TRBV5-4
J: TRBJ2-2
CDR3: CASSLPRGQGFFANTGELFF
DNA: TGTGCCAGCAGCTTGCCAAGGGGACAGGGGTTTTTTGCGAACACCGGGGAGCTGTTTTTT

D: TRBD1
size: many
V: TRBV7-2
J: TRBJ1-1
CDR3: CASSLAWDRWEEAFF
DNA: TGTGCCAGCAGCTTAGCTTGGGACAGATGGGAGGAAGCTTTCTTT

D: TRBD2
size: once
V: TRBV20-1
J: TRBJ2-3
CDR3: CSAIFSSGRGWDTQYF
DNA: TGCAGTGCTATATTTTCTAGCGGGAGGGGATGGGATACGCAGTATTTT

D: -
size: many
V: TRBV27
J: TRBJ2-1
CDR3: CASSSGAGPSSYNEQFF
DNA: TGTGCCAGCAGTTCCGGGGCGGGGCCCAGCTCCTACAATGAGCAGTTCTTC

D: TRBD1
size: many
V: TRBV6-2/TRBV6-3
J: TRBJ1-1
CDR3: CASSSLRGLYVNTEAFF
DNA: TGTGCCAGCAGCTCACTCAGGGGGCTCTACGTGAACACTGAAGCTTTCTTT

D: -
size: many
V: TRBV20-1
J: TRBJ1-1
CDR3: CSASQGTEAFF
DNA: TGCAGTGCTAGCCAGGGCACTGAAGCTTTCTTT

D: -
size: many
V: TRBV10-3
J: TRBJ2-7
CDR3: CAPRGPTPYEQYF
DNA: TGTGCCCCCAGAGGGCCCACCCCCTACGAGCAGTACTTC

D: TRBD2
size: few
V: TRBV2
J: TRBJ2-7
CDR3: CASELQRTSSYEQHF
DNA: TGTGCCAGCGAACTTCAACGGACTAGCTCCTATGAGCAGCACTTC

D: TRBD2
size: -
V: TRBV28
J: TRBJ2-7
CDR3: CASSSLTPVTSGSHSYEQYF
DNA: TGTGCCAGCAGTTCACTAACCCCCGTGACTAGCGGGAGTCATTCCTACGAGCAGTACTTC

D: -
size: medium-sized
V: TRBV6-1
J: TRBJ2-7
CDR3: CASSEVIGGLEQYF
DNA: TGTGCCAGCAGTGAAGTCATTGGGGGGCTCGAGCAGTACTTC

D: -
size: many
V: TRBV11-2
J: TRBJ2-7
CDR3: CASSLWLNEQYF
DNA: TGTGCCAGCAGCTTATGGTTAAACGAGCAGTACTTC

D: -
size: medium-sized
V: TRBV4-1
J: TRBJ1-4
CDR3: CASSQDARVEKLFF
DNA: TGCGCCAGCAGCCAAGATGCCAGGGTTGAAAAACTGTTTTTT

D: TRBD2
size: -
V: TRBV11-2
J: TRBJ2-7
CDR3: CASSSDGTSGYEQYF
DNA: TGTGCCAGCAGCTCCGACGGGACTAGTGGGTACGAGCAGTACTTC

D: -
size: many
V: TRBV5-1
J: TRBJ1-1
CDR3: CASSLVGSRANTEAFF
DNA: TGCGCCAGCAGCTTGGTTGGCAGTAGGGCGAACACTGAAGCTTTCTTT

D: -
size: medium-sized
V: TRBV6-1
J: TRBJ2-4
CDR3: CASSEAEGGNIQYF
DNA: TGTGCCAGCAGTGAAGCGGAAGGGGGGAACATTCAGTACTTC

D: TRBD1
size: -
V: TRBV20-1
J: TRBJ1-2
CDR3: CSFTSGQNYGYTF
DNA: TGCAGTTTTACATCGGGACAGAACTATGGCTACACCTTC

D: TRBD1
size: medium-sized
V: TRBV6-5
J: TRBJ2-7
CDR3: CASSYPGTGTDEQYF
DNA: TGTGCCAGCAGTTACCCCGGGACAGGGACCGACGAGCAGTACTTC

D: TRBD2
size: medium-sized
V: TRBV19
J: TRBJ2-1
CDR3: CASIPSGSGRNEQFF
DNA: TGTGCCAGTATCCCAAGCGGGAGTGGGAGGAATGAGCAGTTCTTC

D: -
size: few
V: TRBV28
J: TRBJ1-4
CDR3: CASSPLGATNEKLFF
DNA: TGTGCCAGCAGTCCCCTGGGGGCTACTAATGAAAAACTGTTTTTT

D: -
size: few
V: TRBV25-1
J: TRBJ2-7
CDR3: CASSGVWVVSGKSYEQYF
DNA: TGTGCCAGCAGTGGAGTATGGGTGGTTAGCGGTAAGTCCTACGAGCAGTACTTC

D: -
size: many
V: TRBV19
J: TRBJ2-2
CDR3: CASSWVPGGLFF
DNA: TGTGCCAGTAGTTGGGTTCCCGGGGGGCTGTTTTTT

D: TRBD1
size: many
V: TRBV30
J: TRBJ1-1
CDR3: CAWRGTGVTEAFF
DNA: TGTGCCTGGAGGGGGACAGGGGTCACTGAAGCTTTCTTT

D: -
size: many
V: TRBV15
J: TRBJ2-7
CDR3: CATSLLRLGFHEQYF
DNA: TGTGCCACCTCGCTTCTGAGACTAGGGTTCCACGAGCAGTACTTC

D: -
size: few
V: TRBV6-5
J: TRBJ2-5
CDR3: CASSIQGGQWETQYF
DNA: TGTGCCAGCAGTATACAGGGCGGCCAGTGGGAGACCCAGTACTTC

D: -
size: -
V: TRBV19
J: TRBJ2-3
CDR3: CASRLEGSTGTQYF
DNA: TGTGCCAGTAGGCTAGAGGGAAGCACAGGTACGCAGTATTTT

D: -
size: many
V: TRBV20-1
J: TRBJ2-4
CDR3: CSARDRVGLAKNIQYF
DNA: TGCAGTGCTAGAGATCGGGTGGGACTAGCCAAAAACATTCAGTACTTC

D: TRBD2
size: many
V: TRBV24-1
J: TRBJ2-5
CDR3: CATGTSGKETQYF
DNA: TGTGCCACAGGGACTAGCGGGAAAGAGACCCAGTACTTC

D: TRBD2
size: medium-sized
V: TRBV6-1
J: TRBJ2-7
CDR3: CASSQLAGGYEQYF
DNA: TGTGCCAGCAGTCAGCTAGCGGGAGGCTACGAGCAGTACTTC

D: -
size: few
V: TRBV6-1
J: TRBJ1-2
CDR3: CATTRRAGANYGYSF
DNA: TGTGCCACCACCAGGAGGGCAGGAGCTAACTATGGCTACAGCTTC

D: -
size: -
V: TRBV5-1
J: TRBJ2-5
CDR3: CASSLTSPEETQYF
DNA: TGCGCCAGCAGCTTGACTAGCCCGGAGGAGACCCAGTACTTC

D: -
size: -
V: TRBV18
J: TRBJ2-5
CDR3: CASSPSGAPQETQYF
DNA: TGTGCCAGCTCACCATCTGGTGCCCCCCAAGAGACCCAGTACTTC

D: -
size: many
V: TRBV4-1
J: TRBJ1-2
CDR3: CASSQDAPGGIIPYGYTF
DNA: TGCGCCAGCAGCCAAGATGCCCCGGGGGGCATAATACCCTATGGCTACACCTTC

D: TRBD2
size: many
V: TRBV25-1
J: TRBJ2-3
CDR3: CASSEYIPDWLAGRDTQYF
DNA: TGTGCCAGCAGTGAATATATCCCGGACTGGCTAGCGGGCAGAGATACGCAGTATTTT

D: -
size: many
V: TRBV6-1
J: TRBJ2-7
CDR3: CASRSGAREQYF
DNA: TGTGCCAGCAGGTCAGGGGCCAGGGAGCAGTACTTC

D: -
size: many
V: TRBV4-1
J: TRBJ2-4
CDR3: CASSQDSATVRNIQYF
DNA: TGCGCCAGCAGCCAAGACTCCGCGACAGTCAGGAACATTCAGTACTTC

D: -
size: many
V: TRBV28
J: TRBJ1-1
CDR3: CASSTDGLNTEAFF
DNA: TGTGCCAGCAGCACAGACGGTCTGAACACTGAAGCTTTCTTT

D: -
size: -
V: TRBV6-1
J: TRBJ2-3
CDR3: CVSRGVYTQYF
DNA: TGTGTCAGCAGGGGAGTATATACGCAGTATTTT

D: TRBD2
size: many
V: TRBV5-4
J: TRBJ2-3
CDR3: CASSSNHPGLAGVGRDTQYF
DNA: TGTGCCAGCAGCTCCAACCACCCGGGACTAGCGGGAGTTGGAAGGGATACGCAGTATTTT

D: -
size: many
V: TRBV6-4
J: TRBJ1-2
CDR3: CASSDGNYGYTF
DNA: TGTGCCAGCAGTGACGGCAACTATGGCTACACCTTC

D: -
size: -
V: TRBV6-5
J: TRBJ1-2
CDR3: CASSYPGGYSF
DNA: TGCGCCAGCAGTTACCCCGGGGGCTACAGCTTC

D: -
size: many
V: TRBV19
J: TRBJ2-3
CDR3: CASSPQGRGFGDTQYF
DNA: TGTGCCAGTAGTCCCCAGGGTAGGGGCTTTGGAGATACGCAGTATTTT